The rows below give T cell receptor beta chains drawn from one sample of a study of beta chain features in type 1 diabetes. The repertoire was sequenced with immunoSEQ multiplex PCR; TCRdb's copy has only in-frame clones and lacks some. The repertoire consists of about 660,000 clones, with over 12% occurring once and the leading ten covering roughly 0.04%. Sequencing used naive CD4+ T cells from blood. These receptors were obtained from a man younger than 35 with type 1 diabetes. CDR3s include the opening cysteine and the closing phenylalanine or tryptophan. The D gene is left open where the match is weak. Rows may omit the clone size; those that give it use once, few, many or a size class.

length | D | size | J | V | CDR3 | DNA
12 | - | once | TRBJ2-7 | TRBV6-1 | CASSITGSEQYF | TGTGCCAGCAGTATTACAGGGAGCGAGCAGTACTTC
16 | TRBD2 | - | TRBJ2-5 | TRBV7-7 | CASSLLASGTQETQYF | TGTGCTAGCAGCTTGCTTGCTAGCGGGACCCAAGAGACCCAGTACTTC
12 | - | - | TRBJ1-4 | TRBV11-2 | CASSLEGEKLFF | TGTGCCAGCAGCTTAGAGGGGGAAAAACTGTTTTTT
16 | - | - | TRBJ1-1 | TRBV9 | CASSRGTSRADTEAFF | TGTGCCAGCAGCAGAGGGACGTCCCGGGCGGACACTGAAGCTTTCTTT
16 | - | - | TRBJ2-2 | TRBV9 | CASSVGGFLNTGELFF | TGTGCCAGCAGCGTAGGCGGATTCTTGAACACCGGGGAGCTGTTTTTT
14 | - | few | TRBJ2-1 | TRBV29-1 | CSVGSGLTYNEQFF | TGCAGCGTTGGATCGGGACTCACCTACAATGAGCAGTTCTTC
16 | - | - | TRBJ2-3 | TRBV7-9 | CASSVRQGGGTDTQYF | TGTGCCAGCAGCGTTAGACAGGGAGGCGGCACAGATACGCAGTATTTT
17 | TRBD1 | - | TRBJ1-1 | TRBV9 | CASSTGTDPFLNTEAFF | TGTGCCAGCAGCACCGGGACAGATCCCTTCTTGAACACTGAAGCTTTCTTT
15 | - | few | TRBJ2-7 | TRBV14 | CASSQLSTISYEQHF | TGTGCCAGCAGCCAACTATCCACGATCTCCTACGAGCAGCACTTC
14 | TRBD1 | - | TRBJ2-2 | TRBV10-3 | CAIRRDRDTGELFF | TGTGCCATCAGGCGGGACAGGGACACCGGGGAGCTGTTTTTT
16 | TRBD1 | - | TRBJ1-2 | TRBV7-9 | CASSAWDRESTYGYTF | TGTGCCAGCAGCGCCTGGGACAGGGAATCGACTTATGGCTACACCTTC
16 | - | - | TRBJ2-1 | TRBV30 | CAWTLRGRDPGNEQFF | TGTGCCTGGACCCTTCGGGGGCGGGACCCGGGTAATGAGCAGTTCTTC
15 | TRBD1 | few | TRBJ1-2 | TRBV27 | CASSPLRDREYGYTF | TGTGCCAGCAGTCCCCTCCGGGACAGGGAGTATGGCTACACCTTC
15 | TRBD2 | - | TRBJ2-1 | TRBV11-3 | CASSQIAGSYNEQFF | TGTGCCAGCAGCCAAATAGCGGGCTCCTACAATGAGCAGTTCTTC
15 | TRBD1 | - | TRBJ2-2 | TRBV14 | CASSQAGQGNGELFF | TGTGCCAGCAGCCAAGCTGGACAGGGTAACGGGGAGCTGTTTTTT
14 | - | few | TRBJ1-2 | TRBV30 | CAWSDLGVSYGYTF | TGTGCCTGGAGTGATTTAGGGGTCAGCTATGGCTACACCTTC
14 | TRBD1 | - | TRBJ2-7 | TRBV29-1 | CSVVSGDRVFEQYF | TGCAGCGTGGTATCCGGAGACAGGGTGTTCGAGCAGTACTTC
14 | - | - | TRBJ2-7 | TRBV7-9 | CASSLRQGSSEQYF | TGTGCCAGCAGCTTAAGGCAGGGGAGTTCCGAGCAGTACTTC
12 | - | - | TRBJ2-3 | TRBV5-4 | CASSLDWDTQYF | TGTGCCAGCAGCCTCGATTGGGATACGCAGTATTTT
14 | TRBD1 | few | TRBJ1-2 | TRBV4-3 | CASSQVGTDYGYTF | TGCGCCAGCAGCCAAGTCGGGACAGACTATGGCTACACCTTC
14 | TRBD1 | few | TRBJ1-4 | TRBV28 | CASSSGQGGEKLFF | TGTGCCAGCAGTTCGGGACAGGGAGGTGAAAAACTGTTTTTT
16 | TRBD2 | few | TRBJ2-2 | TRBV28 | CASSLAGGRHTGELFF | TGTGCCAGCAGCCTAGCGGGGGGGCGTCACACCGGGGAGCTGTTTTTT
13 | - | few | TRBJ1-2 | TRBV28 | CASSISQGVGYTF | TGTGCCAGCAGTATCTCACAGGGAGTTGGCTACACCTTC
12 | TRBD1 | few | TRBJ1-2 | TRBV10-3 | CAISGTGAGYTF | TGTGCCATCAGCGGGACAGGGGCTGGCTACACCTTC
15 | TRBD2 | few | TRBJ2-3 | TRBV6-5 | CASSYPTGGADTQYF | TGTGCCAGCAGTTACCCGACGGGGGGTGCAGATACGCAGTATTTT
14 | TRBD1 | - | TRBJ2-1 | TRBV11-3 | CASSWTGLVNEQFF | TGTGCCAGCAGCTGGACAGGGTTGGTGAATGAGCAGTTCTTC
20 | - | - | TRBJ1-4 | TRBV7-3 | CASSLLSPALSTATNEKLFF | TGTGCCAGCAGCTTACTCTCGCCAGCCCTTTCGACCGCAACTAATGAAAAACTGTTTTTT
15 | - | few | TRBJ2-3 | TRBV5-1 | CASSPRGDGTDTQYF | TGCGCCAGCTCCCCCCGAGGGGATGGTACAGATACGCAGTATTTT
15 | - | - | TRBJ2-7 | TRBV29-1 | CSVSSSLGGSYEQYF | TGCAGCGTTAGTTCATCGTTGGGCGGCTCCTACGAGCAGTACTTC
15 | TRBD1 | few | TRBJ2-3 | TRBV15 | CATSRRGQITDTQYF | TGTGCCACCAGCAGAAGGGGGCAAATCACAGATACGCAGTATTTT
14 | - | - | TRBJ2-7 | TRBV6-5 | CASRGTPPSYEQYF | TGTGCCAGCAGGGGGACGCCCCCATCCTACGAGCAGTACTTC
14 | - | few | TRBJ2-7 | TRBV29-1 | CSVEKAGGHYEQYF | TGCAGCGTTGAAAAGGCAGGGGGGCACTACGAGCAGTACTTC
15 | - | few | TRBJ1-4 | TRBV2 | CASRQEWATNEKLFF | TGTGCCAGCAGGCAGGAGTGGGCAACTAATGAAAAACTGTTTTTT
16 | - | - | TRBJ1-6 | TRBV4-3 | CASSQDKGVYNSPLHF | TGCGCCAGCAGCCAAGATAAGGGAGTTTATAATTCACCCCTCCACTTT
16 | - | - | TRBJ2-3 | TRBV11-1 | CASSPTLSFPADTQYF | TGTGCCAGCAGCCCGACTTTAAGTTTTCCCGCCGATACGCAGTATTTT
12 | - | few | TRBJ2-1 | TRBV6-5 | CASSQYYNEQFF | TGTGCCAGCAGTCAGTACTACAATGAGCAGTTCTTC
11 | - | - | TRBJ2-1 | TRBV20-1 | CSAPEYNEQFF | TGCAGTGCTCCTGAGTACAATGAGCAGTTCTTC
13 | - | - | TRBJ1-3 | TRBV30 | CAWSWVLGNTIYF | TGTGCCTGGAGTTGGGTCTTAGGAAACACCATATATTTT
12 | - | - | TRBJ1-1 | TRBV5-4 | CASSSPNTEAFF | TGTGCCAGCAGCAGCCCGAACACTGAAGCTTTCTTT
13 | - | few | TRBJ2-5 | TRBV7-2 | CASSFTGLGVQYF | TGTGCCAGCAGTTTTACAGGGTTGGGGGTCCAGTACTTC